This passage covers 18 T cell receptor beta chains from one sample sequenced in a study of CD8 T cells in ankylosing spondylitis. MiXCR was run by TCRdb on the 5' RACE reads, yielding one entry per CDR3 protein. The sample includes some 840,000 distinct CDR3 sequences, roughly 12% seen only once; the top ten take about 0.49%. These receptors are not linked to any known antigen. Study observations and caveats: A motif of 7 to 9 highly homologous TCR beta variants was seen as apparently characteristic of ankylosing spondylitis blood.

Sequenced: blood, either unsorted or a sorted T cell fraction (not recorded which). The source is a male donor with ankylosing spondylitis.

This clonotype was observed many times. The genes are TRBV7-3 and TRBJ2-1, with unresolved D. The V gene lost 0 bases and the J gene lost 7 bases, with 7 bases spanning the gap. Germline lookup yields CDR1 SGHTA and CDR2 FQGTGA. This CDR3 has 13 residues. The CDR3 region is CASSLTAGNEQFF. The CDR3 nucleotides read TGTGCCAGCAGCTTAACGGCCGGAAATGAGCAGTTCTTC.

This clonotype was observed at least ten times. The chain joins TRBV6-4 to TRBJ2-3, with TRBD2 as a possible D gene (6 bases). There are 13 residues in the CDR3. CDR1 and CDR2 from the germline V gene are MRHNA and SNTAGT. The V end lost 6 bases, the J end lost 5 bases, and 12 bases lay between the germline ends. CDR3 region: CASSGEVEDTQYF. DNA for the CDR3: TGTGCCAGCAGCGGGGAGGTGGAAGATACGCAGTATTTT.

V and J are TRBV7-3 and TRBJ2-1, with 8 positions matching TRBD1. V was clipped by 5 bases and J by 5 bases; unmatched bases: 5. The CDR3 is 14 amino acids. Per germline, CDR1 SGHTA and CDR2 FQGTGA. CDR3: CASSGTGGHNEQFF. The CDR3 nucleotides read TGTGCCAGCAGCGGGACAGGAGGGCACAATGAGCAGTTCTTC.

This clonotype was detected a few times. V is TRBV6-5 and J is TRBJ1-2; D gene uncertain. The germline V gene encodes CDR1 MNHEY and CDR2 SVGAGI. The V gene lost 3 bases and the J gene lost 2 bases, with 10 bases spanning the gap. The CDR3 runs to 14 residues. CDR3 bases: TGTGCCAGCAGTTATTTTGGACGGAACTATGGCTACACCTTC. It translates to CASSYFGRNYGYTF.

The chain recombines TRBV4-2 with TRBJ1-2; 7 bases fit TRBD1. The trim removed 8 bases at V and 5 bases at J, leaving 17 bases unmatched. In germline, CDR1 is LGHNA, CDR2 YNFKEQ. CDR3 length equals 16 residues. CDR3 sequence (DNA): TGTGCCAGCGGAGGAGGGCGGGACAGCAATAGATATGGCTACACCTTC. Translation gives CASGGGRDSNRYGYTF.

The V call is TRBV15, the J call TRBJ1-6; D not resolved. CDR1 is LNHNV, CDR2 YYDKDF, per germline (reference sequence). V was trimmed by 0 bases and J by 16 bases, leaving 16 bases between them. The CDR3 has 14 residues. The CDR3 reads CATSRDLGGRVLHF. DNA for the CDR3: TGTGCCACCAGCAGAGATCTCGGAGGCAGAGTGCTCCACTTT. Based on the CDR3 plus reference TRBV15 and TRBJ1-6, the full variable domain is DAMVIQNPRYQVTQFGKPVTLSCSQTLNHNVMYWYQQKSSQAPKLLFHYYDKDFNNEADTPDNFQSRRPNTSFCFLDIRSPGLGDTAMYLCATSRDLGGRVLHFGNGTRLTVT.

The rearrangement links TRBV10-3 to TRBJ2-2, with 7 positions matching TRBD1. The CDR3 loop spans 14 amino acids. The germline CDR1 and CDR2 sequences are ENHRY and SYGVKD. After removal of 4 bases from V and 6 bases from J, the junction contained 5 bases not matched to a gene. CDR3 residues: CAISGQGVAGELFF. In DNA form, the CDR3 reads TGTGCCATCAGTGGACAGGGTGTGGCCGGGGAGCTGTTTTTT.

This clonotype has more than one count but fewer than ten. The chain couples TRBV5-1 to TRBJ2-7; perhaps D is TRBD1 or TRBD2 (6 bases each). Trimming stripped 4 bases from V and 3 bases from J, with 14 bases between. Germline V gene sequence: CDR1 SGHRS, CDR2 YFSETQ. The CDR3 has 14 residues. The CDR3 region has the DNA TGCGCCAGCAGCGTGTTTGGGGGGCTCTACGAGCAGTACTTC. As protein: CASSVFGGLYEQYF.

V and J are TRBV11-3 and TRBJ1-1; D ambiguous. The CDR3 loop spans 13 amino acids. Germline CDR1 is SGHNT and CDR2 is YENEEA. V lost 2 bases and J lost 10, with 14 bases in between. The CDR3 protein is CASSLSAASVAFF. CDR3 DNA sequence: TGTGCCAGCAGCTTATCTGCAGCCTCGGTAGCTTTCTTT.

The V and J genes are TRBV19 and TRBJ2-2, with 9 bases aligning to TRBD2. The CDR3 is 18 amino acids. V dropped 7 bases and J dropped 4; count of bases not matched to a gene: 16. From germline, CDR1 is LNHDA and CDR2 SQIVND (reference sequence). In DNA form, the CDR3 reads TGTGCCAGTACTAAAGGGGGTTTAGCGGGAGCAATCACCGGGGAGCTGTTTTTT. It yields the protein CASTKGGLAGAITGELFF.

This clonotype has just a few counts. The V call is TRBV2, the J call TRBJ2-5; D is undetermined. The germline V gene encodes CDR1 SNHLY and CDR2 FYNNEI. With 4 bases removed from V and 2 bases from J, the gap between germline ends came to 8 bases. CDR3 length equals 13 residues. The CDR3 DNA reads TGTGCCAGCAGTGTTCAAATTCAAGAGACCCAGTACTTC. This sequence encodes CASSVQIQETQYF.

A few counts support this clonotype. J is TRBJ2-3 and V is TRBV30; TRBD2 is a possible D gene (5 bases). The germline V and J ends were trimmed by 3 bases and 2 bases, with 15 bases remaining between them. Germline V gene sequence: CDR1 GTSNPN, CDR2 SVGIG (reference sequence). This CDR3 contains 15 residues. The CDR3, as DNA: TGTGCCTGGAGCCGTAGAGGGATGGACACAGATACGCAGTATTTT. It is translated as CAWSRRGMDTDTQYF.

This chain joins TRBV5-1 and TRBJ1-4, with 7 bases matching TRBD1. The CDR3 spans 14 residues. From germline, CDR1 is SGHRS and CDR2 YFSETQ. Germline trimming cut 5 bases from V and 6 bases from J; bases unmatched to any gene: 7. CDR3 nucleotides: TGCGCCAGCAGTCTACAGGGGAAGGATGAAAAACTGTTTTTT. Translated, it gives CASSLQGKDEKLFF.

This clonotype was counted a few times. V gene TRBV4-1 combines with J gene TRBJ1-6; 8 positions match TRBD1. The length of the CDR3 is 16 residues. Germline CDR1 reads MGHRA; CDR2 reads YSYEKL. V lost 0 bases and J lost 10; bases outside the gene matches: 8. The CDR3 bases are TGCGCCAGCAGCCAAGATGGACAGGGTTTGAACTCACCCCTCCACTTT. It specifies CASSQDGQGLNSPLHF.

This clonotype was detected many times. This rearrangement joins TRBV7-2 to TRBJ2-3; 7 bases line up with TRBD1. The V and J ends lost 2 bases and 5 bases, in that order; junction bases with no gene match: 7. The length of the CDR3 is 15 residues. Germline V CDR1 and CDR2: SGHTA, FQGNSA. The CDR3 DNA sequence: TGTGCCAGCAGCTTAATTGGGCAGGGGGTAGATACGCAGTATTTT. Its protein is CASSLIGQGVDTQYF.

This clonotype has at least ten counts. The chain links TRBV12-3 or TRBV12-4 to TRBJ2-7; either TRBD1 or TRBD2 may fit D (5 bases each). The V end was cut by 5 bases, the J end by 6 bases, with 11 bases between. This CDR3 has 12 amino acids. CDR3: CASSGRGREQYF. CDR3 DNA: TGTGCCAGCAGTGGCCGGGGCCGCGAGCAGTACTTC.

The rearrangement links TRBV20-1 to TRBJ2-5; D not certain. The CDR3 loop spans 14 amino acids. Trimming removed 3 bases at V and 5 bases at J, with 16 bases between. Germline CDR1 and CDR2: DFQATT and SNEGSKA (reference sequence). CDR3 coding DNA: TGCAGTGCTAGTAATCTTGGATTCCTGGAGACCCAGTACTTC. Translation gives CSASNLGFLETQYF.

In DNA, the CDR3 is TGCGCCAGCAGCTCTGGGGAGGTGGCTGACGAGCAGTACTTC. Encoded protein: CASSSGEVADEQYF. This chain links TRBV5-1 with TRBJ2-7; possible D gene TRBD2, 6 bases. From germline, CDR1 is SGHRS and CDR2 YFSETQ. This CDR3 is 14 amino acids long. Between the trimmed V and J ends, which lost 3 bases and 5 bases, there was a span of 15 bases.